This TCR beta chain emerged from a study of blood T cell repertoires in COVID-19. Study background: Nucleic acid was either cDNA or gDNA, and it came from T cells, B-cell-depleted T cells, or PBMCs.

This clone was seen a handful of times. V shed 5 bases and J shed 1 base, with 12 bases lying between them. The CDR3 runs 15 residues. Germline CDR1 reads SGHNT; CDR2 reads YENEEA. The data were produced by immunoSEQ multiplex PCR, yet TCRdb's version contains in-frame clones alone and is incomplete. The data show about 270,000 clones, about nine tenths seen once. Sequenced: PBMCs or T cells enriched from blood (not recorded which). V gene TRBV11-3 combines with J gene TRBJ1-3; D not certain. The sequence came from a woman aged 55 to 70 who had recovered from COVID-19. The CDR3 region is CASSPSWESGNTIYF. The CDR3 region has the DNA TGTGCCAGCAGCCCCTCATGGGAGTCTGGAAACACCATATATTTT.